This T cell receptor beta chain was sequenced for a study of T cell repertoires in cytomegalovirus infection. Background on the study: Matching HLA type, along with CMV infection, was indicated by public TCR beta signatures. The study, taken as a whole, reports: The ex vivo response showed dominance by HLA-C-restricted CMV-specific TCR beta clonotypes. Summed frequency of public TCR beta families distinguished CMV carriers with the relevant HLA.

CDR1 LGHNT and CDR2 FRNRAP come from the germline V gene. Trimming removed 6 bases from V and 4 bases from J; junction bases left unmatched: 8. The CDR3 loop spans 16 amino acids. Of note for this clonotype: The antigen is not known.

MiXCR, run by TCRdb on the reads, gives a single entry per CDR3 protein. This table has some 350,000 distinct CDR3 sequences, roughly 18% appearing once. The origin of this receptor is a human donor in good health (CMV status not recorded). Some clones in this sample may be carry-over from other donors' samples. The sample comprised PBMCs. This sequence joins TRBV12-5 and TRBJ2-1, with 11 bases identical to TRBD2. Here the CDR3 DNA reads TGTGCTAGTGGCTTTACGACTAGCGGGATTTACAATGAGCAGTTCTTC. This sequence encodes CASGFTTSGIYNEQFF. Supplemented by reference TRBV12-5 and TRBJ2-1, the full variable domain reads DARVTQTPRHKVTEMGQEVTMRCQPILGHNTVFWYRQTMMQGLELLAYFRNRAPLDDSGMPKDRFSAEMPDATLATLKIQPSEPRDSAVYFCASGFTTSGIYNEQFFGPGTRLTVL.